This T cell receptor (beta chain) is drawn from a study of CD8+CD57+ T cells in acquired aplastic anemia. Germline V gives CDR1 SGHRS, CDR2 YFSETQ. This CDR3 is built from 13 residues. The V end lost 2 bases, the J end lost 5 bases, and 9 bases lay between the germline ends. Patients who underwent sequencing had shown CD8+CD57+ cell expansion by flow cytometry. Researchers used genomic DNA as the template to profile TCR beta VDJ and CDR3. Using its own MiXCR run on the reads, TCRdb lists one record per CDR3 protein. The table shows some 160,000 distinct CDR3 sequences, with around half occurring only once.

Source material: sorted CD4+, CD8+, or CD8+CD57+ T cells (not recorded which) from PBMCs. The rearrangement joins TRBV5-1 to TRBJ2-3; D is perhaps TRBD2 (6 bases). This clonotype originated in a human donor with aplastic anemia. DNA for the CDR3: TGCGCCAGCAGCTTTGGAGGGCAAGATACGCAGTATTTT. Its translation is CASSFGGQDTQYF.